The rows below give T cell receptor beta chains drawn from one sample of a study of post-analysis software for immune sequencing data. TCRdb itself ran the PCR reads through MiXCR, one entry per CDR3 protein. The table has roughly 730,000 distinct CDR3 sequences, about 27% seen once; the top ten hold roughly 0.54%. Input material: blood. Receptors originate from a girl aged 5-17 years with multiple sclerosis. The CDR3 runs from the conserved cysteine through the conserved F or W. The D gene is left open where the match is weak. The size of a clone is reported for some rows only, either as once, few or many, or as a class for expanded clones.

d_call	v_call	j_call	clone_size	cdr3_nt	cdr3_aa
.	TRBV27	TRBJ1-5	.	TGTGCCAGCACCCCGACAGCCCTTAGCAATCAGCCCCAGCATTTT	CASTPTALSNQPQHF
TRBD2	TRBV6-2/TRBV6-3	TRBJ2-7	few	TGTGCCAGCGGCGATCTAGCGGATATTAGGTACGAGCAGTACTTC	CASGDLADIRYEQYF
TRBD1	TRBV7-2	TRBJ2-3	few	TGTGCCAGCAGCTTGCACAGGGGTAGCACAGATACGCAGTATTTT	CASSLHRGSTDTQYF
TRBD1	TRBV20-1	TRBJ1-1	.	TGCAGTGCTAGAGATCAGGGGGTCGACACTGAAGCTTTCTTT	CSARDQGVDTEAFF
TRBD1	TRBV24-1	TRBJ2-1	.	TGTGCCACCAGTGACGCAGGGGGAATTTACAATGAGCAGTTCTTC	CATSDAGGIYNEQFF
.	TRBV20-1	TRBJ2-7	few	TGCAGTGCAACCGGGACTCAGATCTACGAGCAGTACTTC	CSATGTQIYEQYF
.	TRBV4-3	TRBJ2-2	few	TGCGCCAGCAGCCAAGATCCGAACACCGGGGAGCTGTTTTTT	CASSQDPNTGELFF
.	TRBV20-1	TRBJ1-4	few	TGCAGTGCTAGAGCCTTAGCACCTAGGGGGGAAAAACTGTTTTTT	CSARALAPRGEKLFF
.	TRBV3-1	TRBJ1-6	.	TGTGCCAGCACCCGAGGCGGGGAAAATTCACCCCTCCACTTT	CASTRGGENSPLHF
.	TRBV6-5	TRBJ2-1	.	TGTGCCAGCAGCCGACAAACGGGTGAGCAGTTCTTC	CASSRQTGEQFF
.	TRBV5-1	TRBJ2-3	few	TGCGCCAGCAGCTCCTGGGGGAGCACAGATACGCAGTATTTT	CASSSWGSTDTQYF
TRBD2	TRBV6-5	TRBJ2-3	.	TGTGCCAGCAGTTACTCGATCCTAGCGGAGGCCATTCAGACTAGCACAGATACGCAGTATTTT	CASSYSILAEAIQTSTDTQYF
.	TRBV10-3	TRBJ2-1	.	TGTGCCATCAGTGGTGTAGGCAGGGGCTACAATGAGCAGTTCTTC	CAISGVGRGYNEQFF
.	TRBV29-1	TRBJ2-1	few	TGCGGCTCAGTTCTGAGCTCCTACAATGAGCAGTTCTTC	CGSVLSSYNEQFF
.	TRBV20-1	TRBJ2-5	.	TGCAGTGCTAGGGGTCCGTTGCAGTACTTC	CSARGPLQYF
TRBD2	TRBV5-1	TRBJ2-1	few	TGCGCCAGCAGCTTGCCTCTAGCGGGAGTTGGAAATGAGCAGTTCTTC	CASSLPLAGVGNEQFF
.	TRBV12-5	TRBJ2-7	.	TGTGCTAGTGGTAGACTCCTCTATGGGTTGGAGCAGTACTTC	CASGRLLYGLEQYF
.	TRBV4-1	TRBJ2-5	few	TGCGCCAGCAGCCTTGTGGTTCCGCGAGAGACCCAGTACTTC	CASSLVVPRETQYF
.	TRBV7-2	TRBJ2-7	many	TGTGCCAGCAGCTTATTCCCCCCCGAGCAGTACTTC	CASSLFPPEQYF
.	TRBV25-1	TRBJ1-2	few	TGTGCCAGCAGTGATAGTCTGGGGTATCTATCCTATGGCTACACCTTC	CASSDSLGYLSYGYTF
.	TRBV7-6	TRBJ1-2	few	TGTGCCAGCAGTGAAGCAGGCCCACTTTTCTATGACTACACCTTC	CASSEAGPLFYDYTF
TRBD2	TRBV20-1	TRBJ2-7	.	TGCAGTGCTAGAGATGGGGATAGCGGGGGCTACGAGCAGTACTTC	CSARDGDSGGYEQYF
.	TRBV2	TRBJ1-4	.	TGTGCCAGCAGCCTCCTCCAGACAGCCACTAATGAAAAACTGTTTTTT	CASSLLQTATNEKLFF
TRBD1	TRBV12-3/TRBV12-4	TRBJ2-7	.	TGTGCCAGCAACTCGGGCAGGGGGCTTAACCGGGACGAGCAGTACTTC	CASNSGRGLNRDEQYF
TRBD2	TRBV5-1	TRBJ2-1	few	TGCGCCAGCAGCGGGAGTAGCGGGGTTGACAATGAGCAGTTCTTC	CASSGSSGVDNEQFF
.	TRBV14	TRBJ2-3	many	TGTGCCAGCAGCCGGGACTGGTCCACAGATACGCAGTATTTT	CASSRDWSTDTQYF
.	TRBV28	TRBJ2-5	.	TGTGCCAGCACCAGCCTCCTAGGCCAAGAGACCCAGTACTTC	CASTSLLGQETQYF
.	TRBV29-1	TRBJ2-5	few	TGCAGCGTAGGGAGTTGGGAGACCCAGTACTTC	CSVGSWETQYF
.	TRBV20-1	TRBJ1-5	.	TGCAGTGCTACTTCCAGGGCCGAGACGGGCGATCAGCCCCAGCATTTT	CSATSRAETGDQPQHF
TRBD1	TRBV6-2/TRBV6-3	TRBJ2-7	few	TGTGCCAGCAGTTACGTCCCCAGGGGACAGTTTGCCTACGAGCAGTACTTC	CASSYVPRGQFAYEQYF
.	TRBV6-5	TRBJ2-6	.	TGTGCCAGCAGCCGAAATACAGGGCCTGGGGCCAACGTCCTGACTTTC	CASSRNTGPGANVLTF
.	TRBV4-2	TRBJ1-1	.	TGTGCCAGCAGCCGCTCTCTTGTTACAGCCGAAGCTTTCTTT	CASSRSLVTAEAFF
.	TRBV29-1	TRBJ1-1	.	TGCAGCGCCCACCGGGGGGGCAGAGATGAAGCTTTCTTT	CSAHRGGRDEAFF
.	TRBV7-2	TRBJ2-3	few	TGTGCCAGCAGCTTACGGGGCCTAACCACAGATACGCAGTATTTT	CASSLRGLTTDTQYF
TRBD1	TRBV5-1	TRBJ2-6	.	TGCGCCAGCAGCAGATGGACAGGGACCACCTCTGGGGCCAACGTCCTGACTTTC	CASSRWTGTTSGANVLTF
.	TRBV20-1	TRBJ2-7	.	TGCAGTGCTAGTCGGACAGTGACAGCCACCTACGAGCAGTACTTC	CSASRTVTATYEQYF
.	TRBV6-5	TRBJ2-2	few	TGTGCCAGCAGTTACGATGCAGCCGGGGAGCTGTTTTTT	CASSYDAAGELFF
.	TRBV5-1	TRBJ2-6	.	TGCGCGACGCGAGCTTCCTCTGGGGCCAACGTCCTGACTTTC	CATRASSGANVLTF
TRBD1	TRBV5-5	TRBJ2-1	.	TGTGCCAGCAGCTTGGGGGACAGGGGCATTGAGCAGTTCTTC	CASSLGDRGIEQFF
TRBD1	TRBV6-5	TRBJ2-1	many	TGTGCCAGCAGTTACTTAGGGACAGGTTACAATGAGCAGTTCTTC	CASSYLGTGYNEQFF
TRBD2	TRBV7-9	TRBJ2-3	few	TGTGCCAGCAGCGCCCCCGGGGCGGGAGCCTCAGATACGCAGTATTTT	CASSAPGAGASDTQYF
TRBD1	TRBV24-1	TRBJ2-2	once	TGTGCCACCAGTGATGTGGGACAGGGCAACACCGGGGAGCTGTTTTTT	CATSDVGQGNTGELFF
.	TRBV24-1	TRBJ2-5	.	TGTGCCACCAGTGACTCACTAAAGGGGGGTCGGGAGACCCAGTACTTC	CATSDSLKGGRETQYF
.	TRBV15	TRBJ2-1	.	TGTGCCACCAGCCGGCGTCGGGTCAATGAGCAGTTCTTC	CATSRRRVNEQFF
.	TRBV3-1	TRBJ1-2	.	TGTGCCAGCAGCCCCTGGGCCGAAGCTAACTATGGCTACACCTTC	CASSPWAEANYGYTF
.	TRBV29-1	TRBJ2-3	few	TGCAGCGGGACACCCTCCACAGATACGCAGTATTTT	CSGTPSTDTQYF
TRBD1	TRBV20-1	TRBJ2-5	few	TGCAGTGCCCCGGGACAGTTAAGAGAGACCCAGTACTTC	CSAPGQLRETQYF
.	TRBV20-1	TRBJ2-5	.	TGCAGTGCTAGAGATAGGTTTCGAGGGGGGGAGACCCAGTACTTC	CSARDRFRGGETQYF
TRBD2	TRBV18	TRBJ2-1	once	TGTGCCAGCTCTCAAAACCAATCCCCGGGACTAGCGGGAGGCAATGAGCAGTTCTTC	CASSQNQSPGLAGGNEQFF
.	TRBV5-4	TRBJ2-5	.	TGTGCCAGCAGCTTAACACTGGGGACCCAGTACTTC	CASSLTLGTQYF
TRBD2	TRBV29-1	TRBJ2-5	few	TGCAGCGTTGAAGATAAGGCGGGAGAGCAGTACTTC	CSVEDKAGEQYF
.	TRBV20-1	TRBJ2-7	few	TGCAGTGCTAGAGAGGGGGAAAACTTCCCCTACGAGCAGTACTTC	CSAREGENFPYEQYF
TRBD2	TRBV2	TRBJ2-1	few	TGTGCCAGCAGTGGTCCTAGCGGGGGATACAATGAGCAGTTCTTC	CASSGPSGGYNEQFF
TRBD2	TRBV11-2	TRBJ2-5	.	TGTGCCAGCAGCTCCGGTAGCGGGAGGAGGGAGGAGACCCAGTACTTC	CASSSGSGRREETQYF
.	TRBV5-1	TRBJ2-1	few	TGCGCCAGCAGAGTTAGCAACGATGAGCAGTTCTTC	CASRVSNDEQFF
.	TRBV28	TRBJ2-7	few	TGTGCCAGCAGTTCCAAGGACTCACGATCCTACGAGCAGTACTTC	CASSSKDSRSYEQYF
.	TRBV2	TRBJ2-5	.	TGTGCCAGCAGTGTTATGCTATGGGAGACCCAGTACTTC	CASSVMLWETQYF
.	TRBV10-3	TRBJ2-3	many	TGTGCCAGCAGAGGATTACAGGGAGATACGCAGTATTTT	CASRGLQGDTQYF